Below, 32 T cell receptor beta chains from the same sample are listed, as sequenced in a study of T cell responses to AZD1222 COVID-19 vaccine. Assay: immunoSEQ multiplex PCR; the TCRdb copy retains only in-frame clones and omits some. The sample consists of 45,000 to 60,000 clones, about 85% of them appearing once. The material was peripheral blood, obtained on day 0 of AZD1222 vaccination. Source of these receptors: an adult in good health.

In nucleotides, the CDR3 is TGCGCCAGCAGCCAGTCGACAGGGGTCGAGCAGTACTTC. Its protein product is CASSQSTGVEQYF. The J gene is TRBJ2-7, the V gene TRBV4-3; 8 bases fit TRBD1. CDR1 is LGHNA and CDR2 is YSLEER in the germline V gene. The V segment lost 3 bases and the J segment 6 bases; nucleotides outside the gene matches: 4. This CDR3 contains 13 residues.

This CDR3 is CASRRQGNTGELFF. The CDR3 region has the DNA TGTGCCAGCAGAAGACAGGGGAACACCGGGGAGCTGTTTTTT. The chain recombines TRBV7-9 with TRBJ2-2; 7 bases are a match to TRBD1. The CDR3 runs to 14 residues. Unmatched junction bases numbered 2, after V lost 6 bases and J lost 1 base. CDR1 is SEHNR, CDR2 FQNEAQ, per germline (reference sequence).

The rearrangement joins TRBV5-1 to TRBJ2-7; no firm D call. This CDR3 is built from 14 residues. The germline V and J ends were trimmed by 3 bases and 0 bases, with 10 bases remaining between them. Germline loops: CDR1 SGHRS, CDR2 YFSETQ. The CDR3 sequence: CASSSARSSYEQYF. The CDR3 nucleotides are TGCGCCAGCAGCTCGGCCCGTAGCTCCTACGAGCAGTACTTC.

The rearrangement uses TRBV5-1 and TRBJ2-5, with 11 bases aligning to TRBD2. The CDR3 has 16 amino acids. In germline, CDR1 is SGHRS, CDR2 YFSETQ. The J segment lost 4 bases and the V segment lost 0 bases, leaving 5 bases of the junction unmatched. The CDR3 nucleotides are TGCGCCAGCAGCTTGGAGGATAGCGGGGGGGCAGAGACCCAGTACTTC. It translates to CASSLEDSGGAETQYF.

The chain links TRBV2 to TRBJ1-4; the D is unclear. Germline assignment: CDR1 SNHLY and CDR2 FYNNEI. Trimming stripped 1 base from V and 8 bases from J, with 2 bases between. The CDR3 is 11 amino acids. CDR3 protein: CASSEGEKLFF. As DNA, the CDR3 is TGTGCCAGCAGTGAAGGGGAAAAACTGTTTTTT.

The CDR3 nucleotides read TGCGCCAGCAGTGACCCGGAAGGCTCACCCCTCCACTTT. Translated: CASSDPEGSPLHF. The gene calls are TRBV10-2 and TRBJ1-6; D not certain. The CDR3 totals 13 residues. The germline gives CDR1 WSHSY, CDR2 SAAADI. With 3 bases removed from V and 10 bases from J, the gap between germline ends came to 10 bases.

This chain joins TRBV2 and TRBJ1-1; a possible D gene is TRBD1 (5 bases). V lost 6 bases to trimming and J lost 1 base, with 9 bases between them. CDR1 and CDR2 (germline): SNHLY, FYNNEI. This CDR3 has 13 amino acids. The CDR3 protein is CASRVQENTEAFF. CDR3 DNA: TGTGCCAGCAGAGTACAGGAGAACACTGAAGCTTTCTTT.

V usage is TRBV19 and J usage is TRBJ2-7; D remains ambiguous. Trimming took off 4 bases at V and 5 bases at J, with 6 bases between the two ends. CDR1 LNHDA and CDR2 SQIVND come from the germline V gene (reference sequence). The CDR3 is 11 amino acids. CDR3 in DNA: TGTGCCAGTAGTACTCAACACGAGCAGTACTTC. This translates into CASSTQHEQYF.

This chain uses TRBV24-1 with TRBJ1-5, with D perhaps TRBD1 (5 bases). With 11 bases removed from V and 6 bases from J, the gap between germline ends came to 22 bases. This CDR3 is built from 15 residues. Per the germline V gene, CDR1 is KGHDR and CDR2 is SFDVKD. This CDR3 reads CAKEPRWVQGQPQHF. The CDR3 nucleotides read TGTGCCAAGGAGCCGAGGTGGGTTCAGGGTCAGCCCCAGCATTTT.

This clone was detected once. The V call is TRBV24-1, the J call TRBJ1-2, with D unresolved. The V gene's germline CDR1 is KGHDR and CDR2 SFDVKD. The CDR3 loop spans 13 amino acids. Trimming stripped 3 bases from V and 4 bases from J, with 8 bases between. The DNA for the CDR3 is TGTGCCACCAGTGATCGCTGGGGCTATGGCTACACCTTC. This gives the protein CATSDRWGYGYTF.

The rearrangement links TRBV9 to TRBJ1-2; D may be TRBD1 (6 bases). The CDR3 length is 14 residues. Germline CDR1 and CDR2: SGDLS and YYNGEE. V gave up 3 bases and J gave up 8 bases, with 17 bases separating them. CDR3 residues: CASSEGGGAAGYTF. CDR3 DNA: TGTGCCAGCAGCGAGGGGGGAGGGGCAGCGGGCTACACCTTC.

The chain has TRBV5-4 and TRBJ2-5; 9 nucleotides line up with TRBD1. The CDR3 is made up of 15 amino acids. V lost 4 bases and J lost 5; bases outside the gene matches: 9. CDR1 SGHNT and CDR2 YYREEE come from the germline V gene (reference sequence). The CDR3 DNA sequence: TGTGCCAGCAGCCCAAGAATCACAGGGGGCGAGACCCAGTACTTC. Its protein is CASSPRITGGETQYF.

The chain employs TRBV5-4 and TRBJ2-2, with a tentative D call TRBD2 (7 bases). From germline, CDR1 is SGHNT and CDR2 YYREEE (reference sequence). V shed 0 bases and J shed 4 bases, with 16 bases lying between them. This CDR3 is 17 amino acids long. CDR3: CASSLARGGGGTGELFF. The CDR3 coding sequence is TGTGCCAGCAGCTTGGCCCGAGGGGGAGGGGGCACCGGGGAGCTGTTTTTT.

For the CDR3, the DNA is TGTGCCAGCTCACCAATTGGGGAAAGTGGTTCACCCCTCCACTTT. Protein: CASSPIGESGSPLHF. The chain combines TRBV18 with TRBJ1-6; D is unresolved. Per germline, CDR1 KGHSH and CDR2 LQKENI. This CDR3 spans 15 amino acids. Between the trimmed V and J ends, which lost 2 bases and 9 bases, there was a span of 14 bases.

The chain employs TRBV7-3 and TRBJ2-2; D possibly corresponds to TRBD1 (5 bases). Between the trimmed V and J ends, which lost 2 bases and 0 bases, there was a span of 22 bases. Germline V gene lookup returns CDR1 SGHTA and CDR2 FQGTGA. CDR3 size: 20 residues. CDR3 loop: CASSLPKRAGKNANTGELFF. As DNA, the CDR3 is TGTGCCAGCAGCTTACCAAAACGGGCAGGGAAAAACGCGAACACCGGGGAGCTGTTTTTT.

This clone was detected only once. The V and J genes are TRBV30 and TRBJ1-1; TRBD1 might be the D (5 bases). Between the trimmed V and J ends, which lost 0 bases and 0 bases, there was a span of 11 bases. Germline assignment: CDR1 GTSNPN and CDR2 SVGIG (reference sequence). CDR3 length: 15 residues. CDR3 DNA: TGTGCCTGGAGTGTACCGCGACAGATGAACACTGAAGCTTTCTTT. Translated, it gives CAWSVPRQMNTEAFF.

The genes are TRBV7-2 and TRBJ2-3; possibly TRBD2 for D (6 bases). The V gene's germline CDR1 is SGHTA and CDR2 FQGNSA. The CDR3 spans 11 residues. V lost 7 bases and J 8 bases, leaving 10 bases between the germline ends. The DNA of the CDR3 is TGTGCCAGCACCTTGGGGGGTACGCAGTATTTT. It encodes CASTLGGTQYF. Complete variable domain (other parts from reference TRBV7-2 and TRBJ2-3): GAGVSQSPSNKVTEKGKDVELRCDPISGHTALYWYRQSLGQGLEFLIYFQGNSAPDKSGLPSDRFSAERTGGSVSTLTIQRTQQEDSAVYLCASTLGGTQYFGPGTRLTVL.

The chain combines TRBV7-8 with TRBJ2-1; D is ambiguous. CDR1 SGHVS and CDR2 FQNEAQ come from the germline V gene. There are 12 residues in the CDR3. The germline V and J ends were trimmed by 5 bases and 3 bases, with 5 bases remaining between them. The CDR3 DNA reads TGTGCCAGCAGCCGTTACTACAATGAGCAGTTCTTC. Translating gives CASSRYYNEQFF.

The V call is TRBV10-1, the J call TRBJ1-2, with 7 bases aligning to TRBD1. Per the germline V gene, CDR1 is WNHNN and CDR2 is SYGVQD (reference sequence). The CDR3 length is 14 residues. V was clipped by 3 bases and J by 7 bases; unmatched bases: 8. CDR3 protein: CASSDGQAQTGYTF. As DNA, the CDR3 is TGCGCCAGCAGTGATGGACAGGCCCAAACTGGCTACACCTTC.

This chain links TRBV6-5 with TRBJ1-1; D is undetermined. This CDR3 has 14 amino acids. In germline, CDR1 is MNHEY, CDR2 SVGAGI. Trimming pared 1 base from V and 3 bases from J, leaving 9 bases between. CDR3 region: CASSYFARDTEAFF. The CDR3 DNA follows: TGTGCCAGCAGTTACTTCGCCCGGGACACTGAAGCTTTCTTT.

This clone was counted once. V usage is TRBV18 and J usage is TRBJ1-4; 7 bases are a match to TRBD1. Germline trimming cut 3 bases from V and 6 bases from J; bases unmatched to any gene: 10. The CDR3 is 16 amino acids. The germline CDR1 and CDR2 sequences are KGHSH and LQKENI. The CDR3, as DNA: TGTGCCAGCTCACCTGATCGACAGGGAGCTCATGAAAAACTGTTTTTT. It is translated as CASSPDRQGAHEKLFF.

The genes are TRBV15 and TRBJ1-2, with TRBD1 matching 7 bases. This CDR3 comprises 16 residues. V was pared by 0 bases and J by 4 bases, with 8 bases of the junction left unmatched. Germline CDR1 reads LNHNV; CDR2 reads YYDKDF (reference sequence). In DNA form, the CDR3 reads TGTGCCACCAGCAGAGATGCGGCAGGGGGAACCTATGGCTACACCTTC. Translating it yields CATSRDAAGGTYGYTF. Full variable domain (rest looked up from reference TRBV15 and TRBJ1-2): DAMVIQNPRYQVTQFGKPVTLSCSQTLNHNVMYWYQQKSSQAPKLLFHYYDKDFNNEADTPDNFQSRRPNTSFCFLDIRSPGLGDTAMYLCATSRDAAGGTYGYTFGSGTRLTVV.

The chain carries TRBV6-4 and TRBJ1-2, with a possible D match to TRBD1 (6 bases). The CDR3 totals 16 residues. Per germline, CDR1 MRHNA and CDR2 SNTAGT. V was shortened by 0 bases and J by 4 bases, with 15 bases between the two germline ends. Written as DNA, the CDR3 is TGTGCCAGCAGTGACTCCTTCGGCGGGACACCCTATGGCTACACCTTC. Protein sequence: CASSDSFGGTPYGYTF.

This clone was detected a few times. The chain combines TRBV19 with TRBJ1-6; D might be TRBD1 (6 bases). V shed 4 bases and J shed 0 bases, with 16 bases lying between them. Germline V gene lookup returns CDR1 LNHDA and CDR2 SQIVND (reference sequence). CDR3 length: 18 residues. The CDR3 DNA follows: TGTGCCAGTAGTACTCTTTCAGGGGCCTTCTCCTATAATTCACCCCTCCACTTT. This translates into CASSTLSGAFSYNSPLHF.

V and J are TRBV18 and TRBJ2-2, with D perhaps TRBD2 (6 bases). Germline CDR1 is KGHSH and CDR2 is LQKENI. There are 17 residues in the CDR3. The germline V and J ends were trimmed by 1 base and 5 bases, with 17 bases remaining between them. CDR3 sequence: CASSPQALAGRTGELFF. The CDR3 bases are TGTGCCAGCTCACCACAGGCGCTGGCAGGGAGGACCGGGGAGCTGTTTTTT. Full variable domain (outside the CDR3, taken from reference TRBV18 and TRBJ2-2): NAGVMQNPRHLVRRRGQEARLRCSPMKGHSHVYWYRQLPEEGLKFMVYLQKENIIDESGMPKERFSAEFPKEGPSILRIQQVVRGDSAAYFCASSPQALAGRTGELFFGEGSRLTVL.

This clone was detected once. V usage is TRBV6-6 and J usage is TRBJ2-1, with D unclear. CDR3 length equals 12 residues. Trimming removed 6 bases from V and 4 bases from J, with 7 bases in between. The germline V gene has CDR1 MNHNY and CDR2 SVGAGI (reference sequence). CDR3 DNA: TGTGCCAGCAGCCCGACATACAATGAGCAGTTCTTC. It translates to CASSPTYNEQFF.

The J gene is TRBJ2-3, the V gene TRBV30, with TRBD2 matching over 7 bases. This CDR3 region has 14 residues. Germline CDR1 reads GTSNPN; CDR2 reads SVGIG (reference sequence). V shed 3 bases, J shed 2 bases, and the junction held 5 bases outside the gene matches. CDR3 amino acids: CAWRAGDYTDTQYF. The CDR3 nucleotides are TGTGCCTGGAGAGCTGGGGACTACACAGATACGCAGTATTTT.

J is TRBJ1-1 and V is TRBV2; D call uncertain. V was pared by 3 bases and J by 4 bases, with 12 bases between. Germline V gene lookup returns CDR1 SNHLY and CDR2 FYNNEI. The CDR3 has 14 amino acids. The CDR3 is CASSEGLGVTEAFF. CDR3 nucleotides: TGTGCCAGCAGTGAGGGCCTTGGGGTCACTGAAGCTTTCTTT. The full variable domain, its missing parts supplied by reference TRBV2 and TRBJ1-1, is EPEVTQTPSHQVTQMGQEVILRCVPISNHLYFYWYRQILGQKVEFLVSFYNNEISEKSEIFDDQFSVERPDGSNFTLKIRSTKLEDSAMYFCASSEGLGVTEAFFGQGTRLTVV.

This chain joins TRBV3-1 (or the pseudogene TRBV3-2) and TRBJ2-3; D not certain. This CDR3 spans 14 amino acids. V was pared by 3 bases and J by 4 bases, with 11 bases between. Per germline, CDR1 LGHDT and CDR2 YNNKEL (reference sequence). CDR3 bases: TGTGCCAGCAGCCAGGGTCGAGTGGCAGATACGCAGTATTTT. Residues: CASSQGRVADTQYF.

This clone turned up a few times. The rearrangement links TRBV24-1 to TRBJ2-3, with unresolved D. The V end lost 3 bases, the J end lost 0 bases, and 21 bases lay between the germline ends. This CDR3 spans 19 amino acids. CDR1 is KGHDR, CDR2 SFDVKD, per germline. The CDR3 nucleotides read TGTGCCACCAGTGATCCGTCCCTGGCCTCCGCGTACAGCACAGATACGCAGTATTTT. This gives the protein CATSDPSLASAYSTDTQYF.

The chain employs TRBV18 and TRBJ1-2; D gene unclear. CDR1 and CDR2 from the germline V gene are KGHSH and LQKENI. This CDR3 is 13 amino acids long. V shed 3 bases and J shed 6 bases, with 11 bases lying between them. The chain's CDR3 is CASSPGLRDGYTF. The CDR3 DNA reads TGTGCCAGCTCACCCGGGCTTAGGGATGGCTACACCTTC.

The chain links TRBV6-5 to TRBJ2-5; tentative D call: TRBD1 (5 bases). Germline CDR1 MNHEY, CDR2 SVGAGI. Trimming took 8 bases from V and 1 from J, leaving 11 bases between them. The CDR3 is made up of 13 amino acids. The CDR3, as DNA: TGTGCCAGCCTTCAGGGTCCCCAAGAGACCCAGTACTTC. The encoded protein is CASLQGPQETQYF.